The clone carrying this T cell receptor (beta chain) was detected many times. Each CDR3 protein gets one entry after TCRdb re-called the RT-PCR reads with MiXCR. The sample lists 800,000 to 1,000,000 distinct CDR3 sequences, about a sixth occurring once. This sample was included in a study of patients and donors after allogeneic stem cell transplantation. The CDR3 runs to 13 residues. CDR1 and CDR2 from the germline V gene are KGHDR and SFDVKD. V was pared by 5 bases and J by 4 bases, with 8 bases between. The sequenced material came from blood, either unsorted or a sorted T cell fraction (not recorded which). V and J are TRBV24-1 and TRBJ1-5; possibly TRBD1 for D (5 bases). The clonotype comes from a human donor who was either an allogeneic HSCT recipient or a stem cell or donor lymphocyte infusion donor (not recorded which). It is not recorded whose cells these are; they may come from a transplant donor. The CDR3 region is CATSARGNQPQHF. DNA of the CDR3: TGTGCCACCAGTGCCCGGGGGAATCAGCCCCAGCATTTT.